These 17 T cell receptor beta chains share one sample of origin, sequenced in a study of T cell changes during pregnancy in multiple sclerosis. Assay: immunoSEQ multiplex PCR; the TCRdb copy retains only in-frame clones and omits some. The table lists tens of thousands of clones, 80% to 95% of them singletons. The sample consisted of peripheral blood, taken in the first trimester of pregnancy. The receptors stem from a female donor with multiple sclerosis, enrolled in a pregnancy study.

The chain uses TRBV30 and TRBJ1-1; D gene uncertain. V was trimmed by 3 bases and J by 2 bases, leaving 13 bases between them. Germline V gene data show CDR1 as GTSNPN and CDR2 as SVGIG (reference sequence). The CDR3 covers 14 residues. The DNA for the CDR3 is TGTGCCTGGAGCGTCCCAGTTGTCAACACTGAAGCTTTCTTT. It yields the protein CAWSVPVVNTEAFF.

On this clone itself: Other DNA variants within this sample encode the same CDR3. The CDR3 DNA reads TGTGCCAGCAGTCCAACAGGGACAGATACGCAGTATTTT. It yields the protein CASSPTGTDTQYF. The rearrangement joins TRBV7-9 to TRBJ2-3; maybe TRBD1 (6 bases). The CDR3 has 13 amino acids. CDR1 is SEHNR and CDR2 is FQNEAQ in the germline V gene (reference sequence). V lost 6 bases to trimming and J lost 3 bases, with 10 bases between them.

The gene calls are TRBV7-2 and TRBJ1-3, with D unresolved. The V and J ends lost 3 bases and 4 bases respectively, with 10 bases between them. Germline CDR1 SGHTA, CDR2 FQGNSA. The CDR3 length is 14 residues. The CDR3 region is CASSFMGSGNTIYF. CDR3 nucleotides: TGTGCCAGCAGCTTCATGGGGAGCGGAAACACCATATATTTT.

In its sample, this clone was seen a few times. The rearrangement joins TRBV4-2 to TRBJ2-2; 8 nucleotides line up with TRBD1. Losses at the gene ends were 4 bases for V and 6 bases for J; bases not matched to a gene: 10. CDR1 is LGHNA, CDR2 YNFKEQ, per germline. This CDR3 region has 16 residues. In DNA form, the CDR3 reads TGTGCCAGCAGCCGCAACCCGACAGGGGAAGCCGGGGAGCTGTTTTTT. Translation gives CASSRNPTGEAGELFF.

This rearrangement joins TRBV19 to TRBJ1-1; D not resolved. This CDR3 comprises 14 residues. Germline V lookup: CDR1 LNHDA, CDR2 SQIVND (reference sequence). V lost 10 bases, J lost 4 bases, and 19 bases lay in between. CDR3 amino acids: CATSRVLTGTEAFF. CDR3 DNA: TGTGCCACTAGCCGGGTTTTGACGGGCACTGAAGCTTTCTTT.

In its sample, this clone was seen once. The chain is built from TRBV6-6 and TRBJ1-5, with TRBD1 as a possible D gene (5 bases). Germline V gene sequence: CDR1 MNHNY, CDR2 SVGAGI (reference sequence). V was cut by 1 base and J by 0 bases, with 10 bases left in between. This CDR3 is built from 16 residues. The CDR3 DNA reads TGTGCCAGCAGTTACTATGGGGCTACTAGCAATCAGCCCCAGCATTTT. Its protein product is CASSYYGATSNQPQHF.

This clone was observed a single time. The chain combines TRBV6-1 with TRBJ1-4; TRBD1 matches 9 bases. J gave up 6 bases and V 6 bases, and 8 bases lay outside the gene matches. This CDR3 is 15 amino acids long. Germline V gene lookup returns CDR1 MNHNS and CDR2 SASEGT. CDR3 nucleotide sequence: TGTGCCAGCAGCACGGGACAGGGAGGGCATGAAAAACTGTTTTTT. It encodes CASSTGQGGHEKLFF.

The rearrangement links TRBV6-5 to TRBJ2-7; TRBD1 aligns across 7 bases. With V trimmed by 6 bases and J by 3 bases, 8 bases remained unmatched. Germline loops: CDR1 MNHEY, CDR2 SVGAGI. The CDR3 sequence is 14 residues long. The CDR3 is CASRQGQWGYEQYF. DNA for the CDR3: TGTGCCAGCAGGCAGGGACAGTGGGGCTACGAGCAGTACTTC.

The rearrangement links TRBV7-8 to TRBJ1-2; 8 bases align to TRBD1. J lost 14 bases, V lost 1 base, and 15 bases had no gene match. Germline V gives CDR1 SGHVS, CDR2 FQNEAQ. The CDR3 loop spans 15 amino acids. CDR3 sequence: CASSLGAGGPARGTF. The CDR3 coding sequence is TGTGCCAGCAGCTTAGGTGCAGGGGGCCCCGCCCGGGGGACCTTC.

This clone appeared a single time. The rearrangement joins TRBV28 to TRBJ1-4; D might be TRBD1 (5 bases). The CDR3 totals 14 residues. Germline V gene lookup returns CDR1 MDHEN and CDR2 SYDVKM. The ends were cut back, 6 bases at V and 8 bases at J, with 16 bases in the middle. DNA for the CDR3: TGTGCCAGCAGCCCACAGGAAGCTTACGAAAAACTGTTTTTT. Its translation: CASSPQEAYEKLFF.

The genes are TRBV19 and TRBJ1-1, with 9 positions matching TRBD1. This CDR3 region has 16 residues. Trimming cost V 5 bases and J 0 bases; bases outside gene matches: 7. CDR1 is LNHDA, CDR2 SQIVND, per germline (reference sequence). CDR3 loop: CASSGRQGGVNTEAFF. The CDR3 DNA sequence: TGTGCCAGTAGTGGTCGACAGGGGGGAGTGAACACTGAAGCTTTCTTT.

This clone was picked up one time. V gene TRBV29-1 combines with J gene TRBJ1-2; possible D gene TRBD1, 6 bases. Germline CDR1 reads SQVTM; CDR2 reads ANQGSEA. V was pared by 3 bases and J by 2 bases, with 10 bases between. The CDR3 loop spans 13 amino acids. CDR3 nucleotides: TGCAGCGTTGATTCCGGACAGAACTATGGCTACACCTTC. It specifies CSVDSGQNYGYTF.

The CDR3 protein is CASSLGGRSDTEAFF. For the CDR3, the DNA is TGTGCCAGCTCACTTGGAGGGAGGTCGGACACTGAAGCTTTCTTT. This sequence joins TRBV18 and TRBJ1-1; D remains unclear. Looked up from germline, CDR1 is KGHSH and CDR2 is LQKENI. The CDR3 is 15 amino acids. V was trimmed by 4 bases and J by 3 bases, leaving 15 bases between them. Complete variable domain (other parts from reference TRBV18 and TRBJ1-1): NAGVMQNPRHLVRRRGQEARLRCSPMKGHSHVYWYRQLPEEGLKFMVYLQKENIIDESGMPKERFSAEFPKEGPSILRIQQVVRGDSAAYFCASSLGGRSDTEAFFGQGTRLTVV.

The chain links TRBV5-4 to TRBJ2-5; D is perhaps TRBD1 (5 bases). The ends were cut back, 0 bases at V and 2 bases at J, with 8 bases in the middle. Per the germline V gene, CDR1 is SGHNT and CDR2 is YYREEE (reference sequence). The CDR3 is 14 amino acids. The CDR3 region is CASSLGPGQETQYF. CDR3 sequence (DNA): TGTGCCAGCAGCTTGGGGCCAGGGCAAGAGACCCAGTACTTC.

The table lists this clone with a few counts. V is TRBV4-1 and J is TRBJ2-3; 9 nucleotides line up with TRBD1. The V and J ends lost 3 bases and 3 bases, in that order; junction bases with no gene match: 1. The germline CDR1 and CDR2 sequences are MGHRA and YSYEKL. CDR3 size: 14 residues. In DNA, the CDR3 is TGCGCCAGCAGCCAGACAGGGGGGACAGATACGCAGTATTTT. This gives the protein CASSQTGGTDTQYF.

Here the CDR3 reads CATSTANTEAFF. The CDR3 DNA follows: TGTGCCACCTCTACAGCGAACACTGAAGCTTTCTTT. The chain has TRBV10-3 and TRBJ1-1, with D hard to call. Trimming pared 10 bases from V and 1 base from J, leaving 10 bases between. Germline CDR1 and CDR2: ENHRY and SYGVKD. This CDR3 has 12 residues.

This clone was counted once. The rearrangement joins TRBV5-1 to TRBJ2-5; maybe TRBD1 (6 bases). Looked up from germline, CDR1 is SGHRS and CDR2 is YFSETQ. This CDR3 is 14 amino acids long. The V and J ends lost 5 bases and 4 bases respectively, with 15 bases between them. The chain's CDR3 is CASSSGRGAETQYF. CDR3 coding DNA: TGCGCCAGCAGTTCCGGCAGGGGTGCAGAGACCCAGTACTTC.